This TCR beta chain was identified during a study of T cell repertoires in cytomegalovirus infection. MiXCR, run by TCRdb on the reads, gives a single entry per CDR3 protein. The repertoire has some 350,000 distinct CDR3 sequences, approximately 18% of them found once; the top ten carry around 8.6%. The CDR3 covers 16 residues. CDR1 SEHNR and CDR2 FQNEAQ come from the germline V gene (reference sequence). The V gene lost 5 bases and the J gene lost 0 bases, with 15 bases spanning the gap. J is TRBJ2-3 and V is TRBV7-9, with D perhaps TRBD2 (5 bases). The material sequenced was PBMCs. The TCR originated in a human donor in good health (CMV status not recorded). Some clones in this sample may be carry-over from other donors' samples. The CDR3 here is CASSPTRGGSTDTQYF. As DNA, the CDR3 is TGTGCCAGCAGCCCAACGAGAGGCGGGAGCACAGATACGCAGTATTTT.